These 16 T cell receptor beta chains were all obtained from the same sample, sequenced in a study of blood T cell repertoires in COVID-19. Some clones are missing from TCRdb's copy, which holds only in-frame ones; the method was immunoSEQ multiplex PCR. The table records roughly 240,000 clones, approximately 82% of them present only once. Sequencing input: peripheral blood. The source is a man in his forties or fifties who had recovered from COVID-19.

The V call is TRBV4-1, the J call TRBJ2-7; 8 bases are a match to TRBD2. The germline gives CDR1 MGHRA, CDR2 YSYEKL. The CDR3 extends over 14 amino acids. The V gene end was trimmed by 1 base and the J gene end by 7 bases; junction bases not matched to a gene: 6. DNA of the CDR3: TGCGCCAGCAGCCAAGGAGGCGGGGGGAGGGAGCAGTACTTC. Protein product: CASSQGGGGREQYF.

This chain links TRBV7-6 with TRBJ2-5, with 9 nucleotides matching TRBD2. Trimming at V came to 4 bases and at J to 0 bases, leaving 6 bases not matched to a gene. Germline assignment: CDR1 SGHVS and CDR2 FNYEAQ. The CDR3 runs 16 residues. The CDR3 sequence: CASSSLAGSYQETQYF. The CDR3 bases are TGTGCCAGCAGCTCCCTAGCGGGGTCGTACCAAGAGACCCAGTACTTC.

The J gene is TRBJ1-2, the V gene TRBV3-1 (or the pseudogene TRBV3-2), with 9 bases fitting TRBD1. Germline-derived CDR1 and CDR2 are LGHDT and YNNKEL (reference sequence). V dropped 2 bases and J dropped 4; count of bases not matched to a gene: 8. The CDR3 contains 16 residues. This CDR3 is CASSQYRDREIYGYTF. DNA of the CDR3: TGTGCCAGCAGCCAATACCGGGACAGGGAGATCTATGGCTACACCTTC.

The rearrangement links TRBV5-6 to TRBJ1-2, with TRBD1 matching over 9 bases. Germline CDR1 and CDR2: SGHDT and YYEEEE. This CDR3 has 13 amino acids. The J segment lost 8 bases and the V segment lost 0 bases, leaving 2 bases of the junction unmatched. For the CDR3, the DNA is TGTGCCAGCAGCTTGGACGGGACAGGGGGCTACACCTTC. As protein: CASSLDGTGGYTF.

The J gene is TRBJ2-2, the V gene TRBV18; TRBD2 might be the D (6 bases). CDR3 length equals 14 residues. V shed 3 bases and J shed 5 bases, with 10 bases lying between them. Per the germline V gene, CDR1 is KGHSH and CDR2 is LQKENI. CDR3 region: CASSPASVTGELFF. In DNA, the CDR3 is TGTGCCAGCTCACCTGCTAGCGTTACCGGGGAGCTGTTTTTT.

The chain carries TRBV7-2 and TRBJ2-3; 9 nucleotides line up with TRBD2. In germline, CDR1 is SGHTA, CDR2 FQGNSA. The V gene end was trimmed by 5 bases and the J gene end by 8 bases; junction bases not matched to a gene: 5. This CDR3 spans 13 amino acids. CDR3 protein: CASSPGSGSTQYF. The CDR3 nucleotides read TGTGCCAGCAGCCCGGGTAGCGGGAGTACGCAGTATTTT.

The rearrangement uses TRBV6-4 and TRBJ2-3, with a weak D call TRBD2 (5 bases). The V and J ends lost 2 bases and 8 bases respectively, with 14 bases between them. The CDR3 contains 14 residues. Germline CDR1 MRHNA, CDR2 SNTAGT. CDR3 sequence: CASSDPFAGGTQYF. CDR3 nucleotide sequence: TGTGCCAGCAGTGACCCTTTTGCAGGAGGTACGCAGTATTTT.

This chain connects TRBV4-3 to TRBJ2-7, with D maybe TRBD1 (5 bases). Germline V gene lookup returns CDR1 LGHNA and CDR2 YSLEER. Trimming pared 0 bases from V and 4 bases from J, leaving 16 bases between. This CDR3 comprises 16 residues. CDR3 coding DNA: TGCGCCAGCAGCCAAGATCCTGGGCAGGGCTCGTACGAGCAGTACTTC. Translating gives CASSQDPGQGSYEQYF.

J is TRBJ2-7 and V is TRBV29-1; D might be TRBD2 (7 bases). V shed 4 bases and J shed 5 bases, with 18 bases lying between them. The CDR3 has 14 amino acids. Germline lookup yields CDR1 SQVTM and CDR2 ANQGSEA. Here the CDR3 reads CSVVGGRLVNEQYF. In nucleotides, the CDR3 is TGCAGCGTTGTCGGGGGGCGCTTGGTCAACGAGCAGTACTTC.

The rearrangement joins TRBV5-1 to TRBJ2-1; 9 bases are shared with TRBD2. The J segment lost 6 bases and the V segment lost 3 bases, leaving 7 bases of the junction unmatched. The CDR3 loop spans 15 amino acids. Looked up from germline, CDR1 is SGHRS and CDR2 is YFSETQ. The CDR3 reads CASSYLAGNSNEQFF. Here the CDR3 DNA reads TGCGCCAGCAGCTACCTAGCGGGAAATAGCAATGAGCAGTTCTTC.

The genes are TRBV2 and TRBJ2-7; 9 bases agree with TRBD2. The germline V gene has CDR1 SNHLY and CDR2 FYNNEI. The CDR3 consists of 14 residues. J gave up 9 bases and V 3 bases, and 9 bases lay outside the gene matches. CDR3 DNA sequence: TGTGCCAGCAGTGAGGATAGCGGGGGACAGACGCAGTACTTC. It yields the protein CASSEDSGGQTQYF.

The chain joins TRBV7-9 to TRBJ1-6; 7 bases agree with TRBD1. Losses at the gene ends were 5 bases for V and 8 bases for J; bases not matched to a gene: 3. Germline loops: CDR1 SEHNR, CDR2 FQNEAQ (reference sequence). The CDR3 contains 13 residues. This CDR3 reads CASSPDRDSPLHF. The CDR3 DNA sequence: TGTGCCAGCAGCCCCGACAGGGATTCACCCCTCCACTTT.

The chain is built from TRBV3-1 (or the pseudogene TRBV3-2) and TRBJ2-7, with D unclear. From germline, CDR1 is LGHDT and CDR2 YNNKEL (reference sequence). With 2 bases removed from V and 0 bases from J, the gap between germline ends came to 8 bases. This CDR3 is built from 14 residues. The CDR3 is CASSQLHSSYEQYF. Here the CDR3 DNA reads TGTGCCAGCAGCCAACTCCACAGCTCCTACGAGCAGTACTTC.

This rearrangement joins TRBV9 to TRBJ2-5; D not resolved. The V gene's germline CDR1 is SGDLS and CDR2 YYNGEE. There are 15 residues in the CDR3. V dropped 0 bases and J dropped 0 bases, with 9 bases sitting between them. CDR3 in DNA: TGTGCCAGCAGCGTAGGGTCAGGATACCAAGAGACCCAGTACTTC. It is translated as CASSVGSGYQETQYF.

The CDR3 reads CASSLGSPPGYGEKLFF. In nucleotides, the CDR3 is TGTGCCAGCAGCTTAGGAAGCCCTCCAGGGTATGGTGAAAAACTGTTTTTT. The chain is built from TRBV7-9 and TRBJ1-4; maybe TRBD1 (5 bases). This CDR3 has 17 residues. The V end lost 1 base, the J end lost 7 bases, and 19 bases lay between the germline ends. Germline V CDR1 and CDR2: SEHNR, FQNEAQ (reference sequence).

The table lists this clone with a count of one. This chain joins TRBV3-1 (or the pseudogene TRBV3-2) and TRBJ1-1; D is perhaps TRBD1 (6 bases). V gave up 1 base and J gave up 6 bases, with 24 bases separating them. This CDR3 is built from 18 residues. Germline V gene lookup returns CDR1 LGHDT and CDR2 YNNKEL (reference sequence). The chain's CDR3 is CASSQGGTSYRGLAEAFF. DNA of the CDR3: TGTGCCAGCAGCCAAGGGGGGACATCCTACCGAGGTCTCGCTGAAGCTTTCTTT.